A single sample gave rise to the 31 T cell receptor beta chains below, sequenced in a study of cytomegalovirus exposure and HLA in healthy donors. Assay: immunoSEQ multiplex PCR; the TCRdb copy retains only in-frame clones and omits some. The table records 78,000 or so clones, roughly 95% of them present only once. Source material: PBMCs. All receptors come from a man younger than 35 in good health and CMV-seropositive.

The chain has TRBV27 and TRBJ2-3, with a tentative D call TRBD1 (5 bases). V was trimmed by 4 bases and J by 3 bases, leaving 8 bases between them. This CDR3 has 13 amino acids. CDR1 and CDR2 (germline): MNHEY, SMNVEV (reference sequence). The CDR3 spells CASSSAGTDTQYF. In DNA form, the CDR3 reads TGTGCCAGCAGTTCAGCAGGGACAGATACGCAGTATTTT.

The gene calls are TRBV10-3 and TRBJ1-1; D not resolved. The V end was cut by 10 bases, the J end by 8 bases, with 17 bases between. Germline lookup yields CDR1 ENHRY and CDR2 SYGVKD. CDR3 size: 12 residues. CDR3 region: CATGEGGVEAFF. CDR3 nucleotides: TGTGCCACTGGGGAAGGCGGGGTGGAAGCTTTCTTT.

The CDR3 DNA reads TGTGCCAGCAGTCGGGACAGCTCTTCTTATGGCTACACCTTC. This translates into CASSRDSSSYGYTF. This rearrangement joins TRBV6-4 to TRBJ1-2; 7 bases are a match to TRBD1. The germline gives CDR1 MRHNA, CDR2 SNTAGT. The trim removed 5 bases at V and 5 bases at J, leaving 8 bases unmatched. The CDR3 contains 14 residues.

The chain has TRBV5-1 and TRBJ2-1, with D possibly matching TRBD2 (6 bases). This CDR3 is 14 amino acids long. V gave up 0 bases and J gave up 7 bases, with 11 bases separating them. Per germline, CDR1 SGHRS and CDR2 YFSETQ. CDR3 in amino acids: CASSLVGGLNEQFF. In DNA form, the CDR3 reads TGCGCCAGCAGCTTGGTGGGGGGTTTGAATGAGCAGTTCTTC.

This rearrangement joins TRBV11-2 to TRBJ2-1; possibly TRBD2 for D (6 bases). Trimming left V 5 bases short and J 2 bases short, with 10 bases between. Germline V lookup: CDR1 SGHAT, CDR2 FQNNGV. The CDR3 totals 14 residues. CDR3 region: CASSTRLAYNEQFF. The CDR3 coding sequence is TGTGCCAGCAGCACCCGACTAGCCTACAATGAGCAGTTCTTC.

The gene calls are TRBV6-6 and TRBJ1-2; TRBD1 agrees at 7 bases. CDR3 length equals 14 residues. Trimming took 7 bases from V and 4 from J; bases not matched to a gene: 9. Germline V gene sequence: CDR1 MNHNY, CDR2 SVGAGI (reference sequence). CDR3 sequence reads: CASTTTGNVYGYTF. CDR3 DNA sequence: TGTGCCAGCACGACGACAGGGAACGTCTATGGCTACACCTTC.

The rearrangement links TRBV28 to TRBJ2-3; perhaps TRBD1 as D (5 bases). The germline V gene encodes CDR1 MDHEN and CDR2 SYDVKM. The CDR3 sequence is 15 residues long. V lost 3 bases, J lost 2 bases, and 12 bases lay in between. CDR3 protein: CASSFADTNTDTQYF. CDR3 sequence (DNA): TGTGCCAGCAGTTTTGCGGACACCAACACAGATACGCAGTATTTT.

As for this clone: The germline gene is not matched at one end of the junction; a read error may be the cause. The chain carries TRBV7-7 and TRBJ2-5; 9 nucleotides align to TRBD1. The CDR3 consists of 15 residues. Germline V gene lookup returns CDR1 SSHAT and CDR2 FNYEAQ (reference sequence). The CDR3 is CASSLGGTGSETQYF. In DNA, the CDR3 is TGTGCTAGCAGCTTAGGAGGGACAGGGTCAGAGACCCAGTACTTC.

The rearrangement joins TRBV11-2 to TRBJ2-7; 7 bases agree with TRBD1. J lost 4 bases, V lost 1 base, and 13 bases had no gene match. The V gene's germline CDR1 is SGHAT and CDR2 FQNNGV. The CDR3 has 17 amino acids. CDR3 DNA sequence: TGTGCCAGCAGCTTAGGGCAGACAGGGCCTAGCTTGTACGAGCAGTACTTC. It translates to CASSLGQTGPSLYEQYF.

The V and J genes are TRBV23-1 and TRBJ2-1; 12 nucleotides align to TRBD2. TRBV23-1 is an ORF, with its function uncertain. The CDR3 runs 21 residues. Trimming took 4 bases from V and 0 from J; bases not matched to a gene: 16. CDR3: CASSLTSGLAGWRSSYNEQFF. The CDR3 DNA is TGCGCCAGCAGTCTCACGAGCGGACTAGCGGGATGGAGAAGCTCCTACAATGAGCAGTTCTTC.

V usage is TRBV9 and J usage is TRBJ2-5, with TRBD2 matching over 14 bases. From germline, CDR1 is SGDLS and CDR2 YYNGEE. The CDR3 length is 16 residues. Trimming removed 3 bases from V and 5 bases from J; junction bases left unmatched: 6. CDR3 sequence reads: CASSAEGLAGAETQYF. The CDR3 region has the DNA TGTGCCAGCAGCGCCGAGGGACTAGCGGGAGCTGAGACCCAGTACTTC. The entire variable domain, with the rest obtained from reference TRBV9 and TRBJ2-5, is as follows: DSGVTQTPKHLITATGQRVTLRCSPRSGDLSVYWYQQSLDQGLQFLIQYYNGEERAKGNILERFSAQQFPDLHSELNLSSLELGDSALYFCASSAEGLAGAETQYFGPGTRLLVL.

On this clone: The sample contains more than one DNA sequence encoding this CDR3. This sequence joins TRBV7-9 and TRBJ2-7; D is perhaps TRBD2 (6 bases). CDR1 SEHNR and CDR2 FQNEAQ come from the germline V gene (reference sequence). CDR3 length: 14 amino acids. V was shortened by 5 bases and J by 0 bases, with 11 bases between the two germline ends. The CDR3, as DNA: TGTGCCAGCAGCCTCCTAGCGTCCTCCTACGAGCAGTACTTC. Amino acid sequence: CASSLLASSYEQYF.

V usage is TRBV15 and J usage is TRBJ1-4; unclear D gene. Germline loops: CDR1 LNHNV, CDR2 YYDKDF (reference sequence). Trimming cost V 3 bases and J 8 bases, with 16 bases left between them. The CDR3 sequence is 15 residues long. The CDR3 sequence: CATSSHDQPREKLFF. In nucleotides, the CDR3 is TGTGCCACCAGCAGTCACGACCAGCCGAGGGAAAAACTGTTTTTT.

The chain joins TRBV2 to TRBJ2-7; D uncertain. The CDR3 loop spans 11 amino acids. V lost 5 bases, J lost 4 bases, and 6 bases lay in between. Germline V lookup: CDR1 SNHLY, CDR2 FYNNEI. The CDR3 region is CASSSSYEQYF. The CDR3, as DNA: TGTGCCAGCAGTAGTAGTTACGAGCAGTACTTC. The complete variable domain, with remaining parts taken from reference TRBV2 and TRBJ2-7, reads EPEVTQTPSHQVTQMGQEVILRCVPISNHLYFYWYRQILGQKVEFLVSFYNNEISEKSEIFDDQFSVERPDGSNFTLKIRSTKLEDSAMYFCASSSSYEQYFGPGTRLTVT.

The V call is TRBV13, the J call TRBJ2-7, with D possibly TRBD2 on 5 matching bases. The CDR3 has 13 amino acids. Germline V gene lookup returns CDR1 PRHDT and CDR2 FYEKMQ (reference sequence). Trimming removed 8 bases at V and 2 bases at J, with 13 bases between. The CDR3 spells CASSGGGAYEQYF. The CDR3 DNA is TGTGCCAGCTCCGGCGGAGGCGCCTACGAGCAGTACTTC.

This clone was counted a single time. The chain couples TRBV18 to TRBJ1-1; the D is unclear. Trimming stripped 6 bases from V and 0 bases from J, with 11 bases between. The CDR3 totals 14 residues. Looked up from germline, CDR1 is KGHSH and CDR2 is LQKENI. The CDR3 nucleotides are TGTGCCAGCTCTATAGAGGGCTTGAACACTGAAGCTTTCTTT. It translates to CASSIEGLNTEAFF.

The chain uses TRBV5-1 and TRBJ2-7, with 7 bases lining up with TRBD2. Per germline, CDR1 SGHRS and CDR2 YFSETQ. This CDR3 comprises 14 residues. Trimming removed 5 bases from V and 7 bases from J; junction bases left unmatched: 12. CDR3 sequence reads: CASRPTSSGQEQYF. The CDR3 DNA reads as TGCGCCAGCAGACCTACTTCTAGCGGCCAGGAGCAGTACTTC.

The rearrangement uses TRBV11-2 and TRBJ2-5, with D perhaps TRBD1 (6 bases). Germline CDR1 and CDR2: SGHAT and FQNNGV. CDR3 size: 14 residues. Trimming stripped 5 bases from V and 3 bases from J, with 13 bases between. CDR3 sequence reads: CASSRTRDKETQYF. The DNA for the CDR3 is TGTGCCAGCAGCCGTACTAGGGACAAAGAGACCCAGTACTTC.

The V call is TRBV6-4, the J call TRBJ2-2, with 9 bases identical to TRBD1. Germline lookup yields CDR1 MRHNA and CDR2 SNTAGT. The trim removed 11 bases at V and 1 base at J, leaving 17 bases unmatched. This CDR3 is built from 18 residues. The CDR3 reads CAELRTGDRSLNTGELFF. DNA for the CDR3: TGTGCCGAACTAAGGACAGGGGACCGCTCCCTGAACACCGGGGAGCTGTTTTTT.

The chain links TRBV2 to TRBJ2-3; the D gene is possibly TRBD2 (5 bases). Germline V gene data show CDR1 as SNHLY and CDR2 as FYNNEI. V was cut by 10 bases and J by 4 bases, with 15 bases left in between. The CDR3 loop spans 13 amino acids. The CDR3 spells CATLLETPDTQYF. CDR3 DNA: TGTGCCACCCTACTAGAAACCCCAGATACGCAGTATTTT.

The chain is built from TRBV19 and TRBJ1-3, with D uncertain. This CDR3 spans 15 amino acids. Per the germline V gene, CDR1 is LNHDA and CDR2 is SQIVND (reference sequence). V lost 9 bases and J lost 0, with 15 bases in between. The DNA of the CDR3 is TGTGCCAGCTTACAGTTGTCGGACTCTGGAAACACCATATATTTT. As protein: CASLQLSDSGNTIYF.

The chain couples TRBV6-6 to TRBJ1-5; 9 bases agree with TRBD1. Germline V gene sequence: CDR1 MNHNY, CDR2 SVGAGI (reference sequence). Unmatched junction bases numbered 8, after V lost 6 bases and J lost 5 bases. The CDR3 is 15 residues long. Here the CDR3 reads CASRDRGEGHQPQHF. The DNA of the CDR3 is TGTGCCAGCAGAGACAGGGGGGAGGGTCATCAGCCCCAGCATTTT.

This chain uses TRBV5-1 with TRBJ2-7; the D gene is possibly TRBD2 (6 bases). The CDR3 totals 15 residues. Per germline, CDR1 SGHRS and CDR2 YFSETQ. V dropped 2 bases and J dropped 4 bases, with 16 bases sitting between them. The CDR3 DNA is TGCGCCAGCAGCTTCGTTACCGGGAGCCAATACGAGCAGTACTTC. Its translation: CASSFVTGSQYEQYF.

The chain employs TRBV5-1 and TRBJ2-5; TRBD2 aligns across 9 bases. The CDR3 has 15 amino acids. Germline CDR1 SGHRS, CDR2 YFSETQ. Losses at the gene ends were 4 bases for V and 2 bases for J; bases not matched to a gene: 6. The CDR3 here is CASSVSLAGQETQYF. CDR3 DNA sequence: TGCGCCAGCAGCGTCTCCCTAGCGGGGCAAGAGACCCAGTACTTC.

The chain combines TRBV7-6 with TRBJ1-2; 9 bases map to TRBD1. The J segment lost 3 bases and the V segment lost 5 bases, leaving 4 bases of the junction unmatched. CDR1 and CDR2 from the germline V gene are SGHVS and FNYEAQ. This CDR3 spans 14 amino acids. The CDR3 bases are TGTGCCAGCAGCCCGGGACAGGGAGACTATGGCTACACCTTC. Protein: CASSPGQGDYGYTF.

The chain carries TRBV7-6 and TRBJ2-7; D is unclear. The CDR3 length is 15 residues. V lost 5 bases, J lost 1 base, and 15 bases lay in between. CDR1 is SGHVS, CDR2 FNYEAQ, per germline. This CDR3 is CASSQLDTPSYEQYF. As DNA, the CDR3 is TGTGCCAGCAGCCAACTCGATACTCCTTCCTACGAGCAGTACTTC.

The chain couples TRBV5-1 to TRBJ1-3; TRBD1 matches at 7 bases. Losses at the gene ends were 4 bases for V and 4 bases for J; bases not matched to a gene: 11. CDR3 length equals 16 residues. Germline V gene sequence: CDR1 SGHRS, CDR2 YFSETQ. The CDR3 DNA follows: TGCGCCAGCAGCGCGACGACAGGGCCGAAGGGAAACACCATATATTTT. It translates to CASSATTGPKGNTIYF.

Here the CDR3 DNA reads TGCGCCAGCCGTACGAGGCGCGATGTGGACGAGCAGTACTTC. This sequence encodes CASRTRRDVDEQYF. The chain combines TRBV10-2 with TRBJ2-7; D remains unclear. V lost 8 bases, J lost 5 bases, and 19 bases lay in between. Germline lookup yields CDR1 WSHSY and CDR2 SAAADI. The CDR3 sequence is 14 residues long.

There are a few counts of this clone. In DNA form, the CDR3 reads TGTGCCAGCAGTGAACGGGATAACACAGATACGCAGTATTTT. It codes for CASSERDNTDTQYF. V gene TRBV6-4 combines with J gene TRBJ2-3; a weak D match, TRBD2 (5 bases). CDR3 length equals 14 residues. V was pared by 3 bases and J by 2 bases, with 9 bases between. Germline CDR1 reads MRHNA; CDR2 reads SNTAGT.

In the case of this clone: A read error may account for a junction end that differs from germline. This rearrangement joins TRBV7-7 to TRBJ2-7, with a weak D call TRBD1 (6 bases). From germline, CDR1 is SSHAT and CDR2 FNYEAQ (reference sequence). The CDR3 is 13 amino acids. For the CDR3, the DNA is TGTGCTAGCAGCCCCCAGGGGTACTACGAGCAGTACTTC. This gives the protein CASSPQGYYEQYF.

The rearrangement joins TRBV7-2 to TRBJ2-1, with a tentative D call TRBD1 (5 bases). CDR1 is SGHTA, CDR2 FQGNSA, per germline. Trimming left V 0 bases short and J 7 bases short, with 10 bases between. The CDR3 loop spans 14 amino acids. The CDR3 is CASSLARGSNEQFF. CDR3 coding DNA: TGTGCCAGCAGCTTAGCAAGGGGTTCTAATGAGCAGTTCTTC.